This TCR beta chain was captured in a study of T cells after yellow fever vaccination. Study overall: Each low-cell-number fraction was prepared by means of SMART-Seq v4 Ultra Low Input.

This clonotype occurred many times. Its target is not known. Production of TCR cDNA was by 5'RACE template switching, which also added a universal primer site and UMIs. TCRdb re-called the 5' RACE reads through MiXCR, storing one row per CDR3 protein. This sample has 350,000 to 450,000 distinct CDR3 sequences; about 6.2% occur once, and the top ten carry roughly 15%. Notes on the study in general: Subsequent booster samples again held most clones from primary vaccination (96% CD4, about 90% CD8).

The CDR3 sequence is 17 residues long. Germline CDR1 SGHRS, CDR2 YFSETQ. V lost 4 bases, J lost 6 bases, and 9 bases stayed unmatched. The receptor was derived from a man aged 25 to 40 who received the YFV17D yellow fever vaccine. The V gene is TRBV5-1, the J gene TRBJ2-3; 15 positions agree with TRBD2. Specimen: PBMCs, collected 5 days after the yellow fever booster vaccination. The CDR3 DNA follows: TGCGCCAGCAGCCAAGGACTAGCGGGAGGGCCGACGGATACGCAGTATTTT. Its translation is CASSQGLAGGPTDTQYF.